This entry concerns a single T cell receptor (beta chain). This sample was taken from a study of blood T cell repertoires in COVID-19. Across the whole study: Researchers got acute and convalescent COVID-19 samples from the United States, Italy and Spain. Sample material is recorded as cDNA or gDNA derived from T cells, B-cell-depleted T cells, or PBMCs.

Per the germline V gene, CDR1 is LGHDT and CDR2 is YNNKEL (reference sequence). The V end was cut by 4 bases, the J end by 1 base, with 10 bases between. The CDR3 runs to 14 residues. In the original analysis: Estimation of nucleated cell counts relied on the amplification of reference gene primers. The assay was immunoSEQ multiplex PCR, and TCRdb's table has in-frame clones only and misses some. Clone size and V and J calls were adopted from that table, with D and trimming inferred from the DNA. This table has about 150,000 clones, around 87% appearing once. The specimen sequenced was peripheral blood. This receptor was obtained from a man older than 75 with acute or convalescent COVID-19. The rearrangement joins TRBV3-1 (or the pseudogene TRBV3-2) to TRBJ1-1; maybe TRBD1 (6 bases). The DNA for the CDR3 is TGTGCCAGCAGCCTGGTACAGGGGAACACTGAAGCTTTCTTT. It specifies CASSLVQGNTEAFF.